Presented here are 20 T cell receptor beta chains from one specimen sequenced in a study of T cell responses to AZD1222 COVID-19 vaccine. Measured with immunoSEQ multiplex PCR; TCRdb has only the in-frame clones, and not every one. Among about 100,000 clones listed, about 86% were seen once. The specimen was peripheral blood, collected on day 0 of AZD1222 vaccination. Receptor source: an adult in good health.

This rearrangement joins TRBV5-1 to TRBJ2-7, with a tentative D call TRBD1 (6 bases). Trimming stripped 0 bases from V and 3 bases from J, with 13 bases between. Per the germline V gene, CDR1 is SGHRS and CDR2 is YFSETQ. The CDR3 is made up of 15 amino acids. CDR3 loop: CASSLGRDTHYEQYF. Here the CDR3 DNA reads TGCGCCAGCAGCTTGGGTCGGGACACCCACTACGAGCAGTACTTC.

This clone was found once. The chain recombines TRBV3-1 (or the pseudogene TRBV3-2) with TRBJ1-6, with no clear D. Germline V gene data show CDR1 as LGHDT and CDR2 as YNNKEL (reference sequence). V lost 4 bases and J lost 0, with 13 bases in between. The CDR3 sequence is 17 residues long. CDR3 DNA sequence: TGTGCCAGCAGCCCGAAGGCCGGGAGCTCCTATAATTCACCCCTCCACTTT. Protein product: CASSPKAGSSYNSPLHF.

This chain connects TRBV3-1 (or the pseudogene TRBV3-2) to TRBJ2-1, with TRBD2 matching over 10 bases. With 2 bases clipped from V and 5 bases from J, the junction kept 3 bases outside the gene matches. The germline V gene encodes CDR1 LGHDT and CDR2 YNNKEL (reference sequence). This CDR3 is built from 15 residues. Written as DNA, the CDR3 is TGTGCCAGCAGCCAATACGGGACTAGCGACAATGAGCAGTTCTTC. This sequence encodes CASSQYGTSDNEQFF.

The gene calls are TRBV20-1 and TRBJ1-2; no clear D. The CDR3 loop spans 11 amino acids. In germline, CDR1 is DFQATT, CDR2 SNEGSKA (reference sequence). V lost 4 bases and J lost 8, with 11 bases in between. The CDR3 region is CSANPPLGYTF. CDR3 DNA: TGCAGTGCTAACCCCCCTTTGGGCTACACCTTC.

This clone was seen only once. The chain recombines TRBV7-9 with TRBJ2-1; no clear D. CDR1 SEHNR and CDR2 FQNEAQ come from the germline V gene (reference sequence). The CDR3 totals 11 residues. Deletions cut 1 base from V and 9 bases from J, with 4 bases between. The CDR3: CASSLDGEQFF. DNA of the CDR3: TGTGCCAGCAGCTTAGATGGTGAGCAGTTCTTC.

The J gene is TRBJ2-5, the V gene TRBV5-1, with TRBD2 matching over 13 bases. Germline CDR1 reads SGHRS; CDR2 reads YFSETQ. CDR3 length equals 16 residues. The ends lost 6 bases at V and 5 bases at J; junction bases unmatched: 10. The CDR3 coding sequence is TGCGCCAGCACCCCTGAAGGACTAGCGGGAGACGAGACCCAGTACTTC. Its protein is CASTPEGLAGDETQYF.

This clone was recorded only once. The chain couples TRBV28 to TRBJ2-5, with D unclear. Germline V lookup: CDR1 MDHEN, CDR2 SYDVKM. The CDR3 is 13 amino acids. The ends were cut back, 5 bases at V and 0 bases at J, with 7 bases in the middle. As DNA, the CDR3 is TGTGCCAGCAGTCGAGCAAACCAAGAGACCCAGTACTTC. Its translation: CASSRANQETQYF.

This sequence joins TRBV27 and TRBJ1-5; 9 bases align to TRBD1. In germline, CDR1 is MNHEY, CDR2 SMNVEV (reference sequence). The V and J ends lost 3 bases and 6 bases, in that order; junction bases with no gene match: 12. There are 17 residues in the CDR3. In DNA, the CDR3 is TGTGCCAGCAGTTTTTCCTCCGGACAGGGGATTGTTCAGCCCCAGCATTTT. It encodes CASSFSSGQGIVQPQHF.

In DNA form, the CDR3 reads TGTGCCAGCAGCCAAAGTTGGGTCAGCCGTGCCGGGAGCGGGTATAGCAATCAGCCCCAGCATTTT. As protein: CASSQSWVSRAGSGYSNQPQHF. The chain recombines TRBV3-1 (or the pseudogene TRBV3-2) with TRBJ1-5, with D hard to call. V was clipped by 2 bases and J by 0 bases, with 29 bases between them. From germline, CDR1 is LGHDT and CDR2 YNNKEL (reference sequence). The CDR3 runs to 22 residues.

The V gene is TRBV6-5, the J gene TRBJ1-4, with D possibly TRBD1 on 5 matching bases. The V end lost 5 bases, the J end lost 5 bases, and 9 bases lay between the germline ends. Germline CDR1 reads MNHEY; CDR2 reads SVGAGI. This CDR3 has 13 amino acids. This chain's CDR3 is CASSIQENEKLFF. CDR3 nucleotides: TGTGCCAGCAGTATACAGGAAAATGAAAAACTGTTTTTT.

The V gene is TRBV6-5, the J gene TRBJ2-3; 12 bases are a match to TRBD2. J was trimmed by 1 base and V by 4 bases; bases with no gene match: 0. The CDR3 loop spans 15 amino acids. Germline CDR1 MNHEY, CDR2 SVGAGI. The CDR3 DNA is TGTGCCAGCAGTTGGACTAGCGGGGGCACAGATACGCAGTATTTT. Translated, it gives CASSWTSGGTDTQYF.

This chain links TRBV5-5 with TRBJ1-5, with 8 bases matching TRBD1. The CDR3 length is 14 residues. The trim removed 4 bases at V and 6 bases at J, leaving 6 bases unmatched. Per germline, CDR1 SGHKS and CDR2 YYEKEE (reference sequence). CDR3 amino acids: CASSTTGGSQPQHF. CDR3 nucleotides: TGTGCCAGCAGCACCACAGGGGGAAGTCAGCCCCAGCATTTT.

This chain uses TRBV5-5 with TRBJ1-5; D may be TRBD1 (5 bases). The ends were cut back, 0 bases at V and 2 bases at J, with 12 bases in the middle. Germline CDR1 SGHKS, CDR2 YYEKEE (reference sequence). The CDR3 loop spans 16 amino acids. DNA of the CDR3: TGTGCCAGCAGCTTGGTTTCGGGCAGGGGCAATCAGCCCCAGCATTTT. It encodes CASSLVSGRGNQPQHF.

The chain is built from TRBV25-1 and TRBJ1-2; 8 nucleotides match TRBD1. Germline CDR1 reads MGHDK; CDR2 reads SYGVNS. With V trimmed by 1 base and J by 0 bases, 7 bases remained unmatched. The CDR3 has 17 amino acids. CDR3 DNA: TGTGCCAGCAGTGAATTTGACAGGGGACTTCCTAACTATGGCTACACCTTC. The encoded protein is CASSEFDRGLPNYGYTF.

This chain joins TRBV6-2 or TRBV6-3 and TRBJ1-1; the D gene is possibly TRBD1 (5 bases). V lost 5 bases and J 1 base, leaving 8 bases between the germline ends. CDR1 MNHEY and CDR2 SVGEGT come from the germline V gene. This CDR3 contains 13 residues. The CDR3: CASSADRNTEAFF. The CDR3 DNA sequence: TGTGCCAGCAGTGCAGACAGGAACACTGAAGCTTTCTTT.

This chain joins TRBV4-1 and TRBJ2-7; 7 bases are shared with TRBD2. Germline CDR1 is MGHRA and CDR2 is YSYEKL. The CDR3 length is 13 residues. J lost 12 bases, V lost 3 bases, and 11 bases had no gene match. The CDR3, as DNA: TGCGCCAGCAGCCAGTCGCTCGGTCGGGAGGCGTACTTC. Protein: CASSQSLGREAYF.

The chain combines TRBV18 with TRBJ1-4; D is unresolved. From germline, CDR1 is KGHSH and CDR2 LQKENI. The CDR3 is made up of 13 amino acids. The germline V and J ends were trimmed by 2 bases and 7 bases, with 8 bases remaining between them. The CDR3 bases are TGTGCCAGCTCACCAGCGACACTTGAAAAACTGTTTTTT. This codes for CASSPATLEKLFF.

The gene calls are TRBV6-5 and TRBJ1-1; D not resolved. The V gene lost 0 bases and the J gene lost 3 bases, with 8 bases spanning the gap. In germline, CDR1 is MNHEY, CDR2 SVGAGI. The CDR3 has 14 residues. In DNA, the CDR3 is TGTGCCAGCAGTTACTCGTCCCCCGACACTGAAGCTTTCTTT. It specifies CASSYSSPDTEAFF.

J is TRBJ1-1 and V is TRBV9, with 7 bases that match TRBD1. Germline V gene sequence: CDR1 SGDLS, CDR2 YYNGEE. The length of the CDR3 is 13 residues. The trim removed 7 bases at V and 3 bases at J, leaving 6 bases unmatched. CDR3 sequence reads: CASGTAPYTEAFF. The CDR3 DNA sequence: TGTGCCAGCGGGACAGCTCCCTACACTGAAGCTTTCTTT.

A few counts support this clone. Here the CDR3 DNA reads TGTGCCAGTGTAGGGGGGCAGGCGGATCAGCCCCAGCATTTT. This encodes CASVGGQADQPQHF. This chain uses TRBV19 with TRBJ1-5; the D gene is possibly TRBD1 (6 bases). Germline V gene data show CDR1 as LNHDA and CDR2 as SQIVND (reference sequence). The CDR3 is 14 residues long. Trimming left V 8 bases short and J 5 bases short, with 16 bases between. Variable domain in full (rest from reference TRBV19 and TRBJ1-5): DGGITQSPKYLFRKEGQNVTLSCEQNLNHDAMYWYRQDPGQGLRLIYYSQIVNDFQKGDIAEGYSVSREKKESFPLTVTSAQKNPTAFYLCASVGGQADQPQHFGDGTRLSIL.